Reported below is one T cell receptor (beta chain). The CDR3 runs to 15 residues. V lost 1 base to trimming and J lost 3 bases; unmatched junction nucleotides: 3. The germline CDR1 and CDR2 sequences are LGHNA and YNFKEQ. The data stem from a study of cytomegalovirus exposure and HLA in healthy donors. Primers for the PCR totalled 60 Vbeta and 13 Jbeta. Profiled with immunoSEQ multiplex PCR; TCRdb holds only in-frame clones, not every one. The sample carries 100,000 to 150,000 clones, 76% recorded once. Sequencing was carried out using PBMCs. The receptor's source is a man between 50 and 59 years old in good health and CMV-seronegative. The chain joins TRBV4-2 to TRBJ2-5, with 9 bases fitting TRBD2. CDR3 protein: CASSQASGKKETQYF. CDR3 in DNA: TGTGCCAGCAGCCAAGCTAGCGGGAAAAAAGAGACCCAGTACTTC.